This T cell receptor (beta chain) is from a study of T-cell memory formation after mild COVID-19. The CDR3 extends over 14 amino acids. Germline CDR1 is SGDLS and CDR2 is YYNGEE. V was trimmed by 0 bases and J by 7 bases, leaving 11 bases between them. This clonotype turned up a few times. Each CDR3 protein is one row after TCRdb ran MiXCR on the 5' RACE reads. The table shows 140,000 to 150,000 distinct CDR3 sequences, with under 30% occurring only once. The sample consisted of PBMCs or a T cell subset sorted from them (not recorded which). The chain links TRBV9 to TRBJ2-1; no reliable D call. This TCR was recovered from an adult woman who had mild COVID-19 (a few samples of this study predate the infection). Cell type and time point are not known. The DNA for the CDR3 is TGTGCCAGCAGCGTAGTCGATAGCATGAATGAGCAGTTCTTC. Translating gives CASSVVDSMNEQFF.